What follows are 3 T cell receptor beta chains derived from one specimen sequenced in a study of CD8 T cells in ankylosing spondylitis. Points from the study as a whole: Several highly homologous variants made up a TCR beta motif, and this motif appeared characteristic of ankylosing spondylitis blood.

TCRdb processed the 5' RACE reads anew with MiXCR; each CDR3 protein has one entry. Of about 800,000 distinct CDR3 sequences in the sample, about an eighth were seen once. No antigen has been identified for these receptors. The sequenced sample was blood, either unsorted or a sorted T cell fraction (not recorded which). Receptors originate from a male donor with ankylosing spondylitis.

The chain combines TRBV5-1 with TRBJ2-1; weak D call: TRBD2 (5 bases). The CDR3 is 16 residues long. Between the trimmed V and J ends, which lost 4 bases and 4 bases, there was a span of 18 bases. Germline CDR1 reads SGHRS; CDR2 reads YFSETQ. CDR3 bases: TGCGCCAGCAGCCGGGCCCCTAGCCTGACGTACAATGAGCAGTTCTTC. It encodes CASSRAPSLTYNEQFF.

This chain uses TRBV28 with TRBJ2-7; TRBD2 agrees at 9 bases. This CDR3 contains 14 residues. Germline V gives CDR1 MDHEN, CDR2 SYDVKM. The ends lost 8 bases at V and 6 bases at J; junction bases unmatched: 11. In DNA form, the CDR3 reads TGTGCCAGCTCCCCCCGACTAGCGGAGCTCGAGCAGTACTTC. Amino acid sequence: CASSPRLAELEQYF.

The CDR3 region has the DNA TGTGCCACCCAGAACGGACTAGCGGGTCACACAGATACGCAGTATTTT. It translates to CATQNGLAGHTDTQYF. The chain couples TRBV2 to TRBJ2-3; 11 positions agree with TRBD2. Germline V CDR1 and CDR2: SNHLY, FYNNEI. Germline trimming cut 10 bases from V and 2 bases from J; bases unmatched to any gene: 11. The CDR3 spans 16 residues.